The 13 T cell receptor beta chains listed next were all sequenced from one sample in a study of blood T cell repertoires in COVID-19. The repertoire was sequenced with immunoSEQ multiplex PCR; TCRdb's copy has only in-frame clones and lacks some. In the table there are approximately 50,000 clones, about 85% of which are singletons. The source material was peripheral blood. These receptors all come from a man aged 55-75 years with acute or convalescent COVID-19.

The chain couples TRBV18 to TRBJ2-7; D is ambiguous. CDR1 and CDR2 from the germline V gene are KGHSH and LQKENI. This CDR3 has 13 residues. Trimming stripped 3 bases from V and 1 base from J, with 7 bases between. The CDR3 DNA follows: TGTGCCAGCTCACCCCCCGGGTCCTACGAGCAGTACTTC. Translating it yields CASSPPGSYEQYF.

The V and J genes are TRBV20-1 and TRBJ1-1, with 7 bases aligning to TRBD1. The CDR3 has 15 residues. V dropped 3 bases and J dropped 1; count of bases not matched to a gene: 8. Germline V gene data show CDR1 as DFQATT and CDR2 as SNEGSKA (reference sequence). CDR3 protein: CSASPGGGWNTEAFF. The CDR3 DNA reads as TGCAGTGCTAGTCCCGGAGGGGGCTGGAACACTGAAGCTTTCTTT.

This chain links TRBV30 with TRBJ1-2; 9 nucleotides line up with TRBD1. J lost 1 base, V lost 6 bases, and 3 bases had no gene match. The germline V gene encodes CDR1 GTSNPN and CDR2 SVGIG (reference sequence). The CDR3 loop spans 13 amino acids. The CDR3 DNA reads TGTGCCTGTCACAGGGGGCTTAACTATGGCTACACCTTC. This gives the protein CACHRGLNYGYTF.

The genes are TRBV10-3 and TRBJ1-6; no firm D call. The V end was cut by 0 bases, the J end by 7 bases, with 10 bases between. The CDR3 runs 15 residues. The germline gives CDR1 ENHRY, CDR2 SYGVKD. For the CDR3, the DNA is TGTGCCATCAGTGAGTCTTCCGGGGAAAATTCACCCCTCCACTTT. Translated: CAISESSGENSPLHF.

This chain's CDR3 is CASSRAPGNTEAFF. Here the CDR3 DNA reads TGTGCCAGCAGCCGAGCCCCAGGGAACACTGAAGCTTTCTTT. This chain links TRBV6-5 with TRBJ1-1; D is ambiguous. The CDR3 runs to 14 residues. Germline V gene data show CDR1 as MNHEY and CDR2 as SVGAGI. V was cut by 6 bases and J by 1 base, with 12 bases left in between.

The chain recombines TRBV2 with TRBJ1-1; possible D gene TRBD1, 5 bases. The CDR3 covers 17 residues. Trimming removed 8 bases at V and 0 bases at J, with 22 bases between. CDR1 is SNHLY and CDR2 is FYNNEI in the germline V gene. The CDR3 DNA follows: TGTGCCAGCCTCCGCGTGGGGCCCCCACTAATGAACACTGAAGCTTTCTTT. It is translated as CASLRVGPPLMNTEAFF.

This rearrangement joins TRBV28 to TRBJ2-2; 9 nucleotides line up with TRBD2. Germline CDR1 is MDHEN and CDR2 is SYDVKM. CDR3 length equals 16 residues. J lost 15 bases, V lost 6 bases, and 20 bases had no gene match. The DNA for the CDR3 is TGTGCCAGCAGAGGGGGATCTGGCGGCGGGAGGGGTCAGGTGTTTTTT. Translated, it gives CASRGGSGGGRGQVFF.

The chain employs TRBV2 and TRBJ2-7; tentatively, D is TRBD2 (5 bases). V was pared by 8 bases and J by 0 bases, with 8 bases between. Per the germline V gene, CDR1 is SNHLY and CDR2 is FYNNEI. This CDR3 region has 12 residues. DNA of the CDR3: TGTGCCAGCGGAGGTTACTCCTACGAGCAGTACTTC. Translation gives CASGGYSYEQYF.

The V gene is TRBV30, the J gene TRBJ1-1; D remains unclear. Germline V gives CDR1 GTSNPN, CDR2 SVGIG (reference sequence). V shed 4 bases and J shed 0 bases, with 9 bases lying between them. The CDR3 is 13 amino acids. The CDR3 DNA sequence: TGTGCCTGGAATGCCAGGTTGAACACTGAAGCTTTCTTT. As protein: CAWNARLNTEAFF.

To note about this clone: Within the sample, other DNA sequences also encode this same CDR3. This chain joins TRBV20-1 and TRBJ1-5, with TRBD1 identical over 10 bases. Trimming at V came to 3 bases and at J to 6 bases, leaving 5 bases not matched to a gene. This CDR3 contains 14 residues. Per the germline V gene, CDR1 is DFQATT and CDR2 is SNEGSKA (reference sequence). CDR3 nucleotide sequence: TGCAGTGCTAGTCGACAGGGGGCAGGTCAGCCCCAGCATTTT. Translation: CSASRQGAGQPQHF.

The chain links TRBV9 to TRBJ1-1; D is ambiguous. Germline V gives CDR1 SGDLS, CDR2 YYNGEE. Deletions cut 3 bases from V and 2 bases from J, with 11 bases between. This CDR3 has 14 amino acids. In nucleotides, the CDR3 is TGTGCCAGCAGCGCCCAGGTAAGCAACACTGAAGCTTTCTTT. It specifies CASSAQVSNTEAFF. The complete variable domain, with remaining parts taken from reference TRBV9 and TRBJ1-1, reads DSGVTQTPKHLITATGQRVTLRCSPRSGDLSVYWYQQSLDQGLQFLIQYYNGEERAKGNILERFSAQQFPDLHSELNLSSLELGDSALYFCASSAQVSNTEAFFGQGTRLTVV.

The chain links TRBV28 to TRBJ1-1; D is unclear. Germline CDR1 is MDHEN and CDR2 is SYDVKM. V was clipped by 1 base and J by 1 base, with 13 bases between them. The CDR3 consists of 16 residues. Here the CDR3 reads CASSLFFRSENTEAFF. The CDR3, as DNA: TGTGCCAGCAGTTTATTCTTCCGCAGCGAGAACACTGAAGCTTTCTTT.

V gene TRBV5-1 combines with J gene TRBJ2-7; 8 bases agree with TRBD1. This CDR3 comprises 14 residues. The germline V gene has CDR1 SGHRS and CDR2 YFSETQ. After removal of 1 base from V and 2 bases from J, the junction contained 2 bases not matched to a gene. The CDR3 coding sequence is TGCGCCAGCAGCTTGCGGACAGGGACCTACGAGCAGTACTTC. Translated, it gives CASSLRTGTYEQYF.